Sequencing of this T cell receptor (beta chain) was carried out in a study of T cell responses to AZD1222 COVID-19 vaccine. Notes on the study in general: Spike-specific TCR breadth and depth went up after people got two AZD1222 doses. Donors in the cohort were predominantly white British and more often female, and clonal diversity was possibly underestimated. Seropositive status at baseline applied to only 5 or 6 AZD1222 recipients. Repertoires were sampled only after the peak T cell response.

The J segment lost 7 bases and the V segment lost 0 bases, leaving 7 bases of the junction unmatched. The CDR3 totals 15 residues. Germline CDR1 is SGHTA and CDR2 is FQGNSA. Turning to this clone: Its target is not known.

Profiled with immunoSEQ multiplex PCR; TCRdb holds only in-frame clones, not every one. The sample gives approximately 110,000 clones, about 90% of which show up once; 4.2% is in the top ten. The input for sequencing was peripheral blood, taken on day 0 of AZD1222 vaccination. This receptor was identified in an adult in good health. The V and J genes are TRBV7-2 and TRBJ1-1, with 8 nucleotides matching TRBD1. The CDR3 region is CASSLAPGGAYEAFF. The CDR3 nucleotides read TGTGCCAGCAGCTTAGCTCCAGGGGGCGCGTATGAAGCTTTCTTT.